This T cell receptor beta chain derives from a study of T cell repertoires in cytomegalovirus infection. As for the study in general: Recently identified HLA-C-restricted CMV epitopes and well-studied HLA-B-restricted CMV epitopes were used by the study. Evidence of both CMV infection and a matching HLA type came from public TCR beta signatures. General study points: Carriage of CMV together with the relevant HLA was identifiable through cumulative public TCR beta family frequency. There were HLA-C-restricted CMV-specific TCR beta clonotypes dominating the ex vivo response.

With regard to this clonotype: Its target is not known.

Germline lookup yields CDR1 MNHEY and CDR2 SMNVEV (reference sequence). The CDR3 consists of 17 residues. With 5 bases removed from V and 0 bases from J, the gap between germline ends came to 14 bases. TCRdb reprocessed the reads via MiXCR and lists one record per CDR3 protein. The data contain some 920,000 distinct CDR3 sequences, roughly 30% of them seen just once; the ten biggest clones take up around 15%. Here the sequenced sample was cultured CD8+ T cells from PBMCs, taken from culture after CMV antigen stimulation. This receptor was taken from a human donor in good health (CMV status not recorded). Some clones in this sample may be carry-over from other donors' samples. The chain uses TRBV27 and TRBJ1-6; D gene unclear. The CDR3 DNA sequence: TGTGCCAGCAGTCTAACCGGGTCGAGCTCCTATAATTCACCCCTCCACTTT. This codes for CASSLTGSSSYNSPLHF.